The present T cell receptor (beta chain) was sequenced within a study of CD8+CD57+ T cells in acquired aplastic anemia. Across the study: CD4+ cells from healthy donors averaged about 10.8 million reads.

Trimming took 0 bases from V and 14 from J, leaving 8 bases between them. CDR3 length equals 11 residues. In germline, CDR1 is GTSNPN, CDR2 SVGIG (reference sequence). Genomic DNA acted as the template from which TCR beta VDJ combination and CDR3 sequence profiling were carried out. In TCRdb, the reads were re-called with MiXCR into one record per CDR3 protein. The profile shows around 200,000 distinct CDR3 sequences, roughly 56% of them singletons. To note about this clonotype: Its antigen remains unidentified.

Notes on the study in general: Patients and controls shared over 25 CD8+ CDR3 sequences, which appeared highly expressed in patients and within their immunodominant clones. Significance was not reached for CD8+ Simpson's diversity between patients and controls.

Sequencing was carried out using sorted CD4+, CD8+, or CD8+CD57+ T cells (not recorded which) from PBMCs. This rearrangement joins TRBV30 to TRBJ1-6; D is unresolved. This sequence originates from a human donor in good health, serving as a control. The CDR3 here is CAWSVNGALHF. CDR3 DNA sequence: TGTGCCTGGAGTGTAAATGGGGCCCTCCACTTT.